A single sample is the source of the 11 T cell receptor beta chains below, sequenced in a study of shared clonotypes between healthy human individuals. The assay was immunoSEQ multiplex PCR, and TCRdb's table has in-frame clones only and misses some. Among millions of clones listed, more than 85% were seen once. The sequenced material came from naive CD4+ T cells from PBMCs. The sample's subset: CD45RA+ positively selected. All receptors come from a man aged 18 to 30 in good health. Some clones in this sample may be carry-over from other donors' samples.

Concerning this clone itself: Other DNA sequences of this sample code for an identical CDR3. This chain connects TRBV19 to TRBJ1-1; 7 nucleotides line up with TRBD1. Germline CDR1 LNHDA, CDR2 SQIVND (reference sequence). V dropped 6 bases and J dropped 1; count of bases not matched to a gene: 2. The CDR3 has 13 residues. The chain's CDR3 is CASRQGRNTEAFF. For the CDR3, the DNA is TGTGCCAGTAGACAGGGGAGGAACACTGAAGCTTTCTTT.

The chain is built from TRBV4-1 and TRBJ2-1; 7 bases fit TRBD2. V trimming: 3 bases; J trimming: 1 base; junction bases outside the gene matches: 9. Germline V gives CDR1 MGHRA, CDR2 YSYEKL. This CDR3 is 17 amino acids long. The chain's CDR3 is CASSHGGGGSSYNEQFF. CDR3 DNA: TGCGCCAGCAGCCATGGGGGTGGCGGGAGTTCCTACAATGAGCAGTTCTTC.

This chain joins TRBV28 and TRBJ1-4; D not certain. Trimming cost V 2 bases and J 6 bases, with 4 bases left between them. The CDR3 runs 12 residues. Germline lookup yields CDR1 MDHEN and CDR2 SYDVKM. In DNA form, the CDR3 reads TGTGCCAGCAGTTTACTCCATGAAAAACTGTTTTTT. It encodes CASSLLHEKLFF.

The chain employs TRBV7-6 and TRBJ2-5, with TRBD2 identical over 11 bases. CDR1 is SGHVS and CDR2 is FNYEAQ in the germline V gene. The CDR3 covers 14 residues. Trimming at V came to 7 bases and at J to 2 bases, leaving 3 bases not matched to a gene. CDR3 in amino acids: CASTGTSGQETQYF. The CDR3 nucleotides are TGTGCCAGCACCGGGACTAGCGGACAAGAGACCCAGTACTTC.

CDR3 amino acids: CASRPRLVSTDTQYF. CDR3 DNA sequence: TGTGCCAGCAGGCCTAGACTAGTCAGCACAGATACGCAGTATTTT. The V and J genes are TRBV6-6 and TRBJ2-3; the D gene is possibly TRBD2 (6 bases). The CDR3 is 15 residues long. Germline V gives CDR1 MNHNY, CDR2 SVGAGI (reference sequence). Trimming removed 6 bases at V and 0 bases at J, with 13 bases between.

This sequence joins TRBV27 and TRBJ2-2, with 10 bases lining up with TRBD1. V was clipped by 5 bases and J by 6 bases; unmatched bases: 12. The CDR3 covers 17 residues. Germline CDR1 is MNHEY and CDR2 is SMNVEV (reference sequence). In nucleotides, the CDR3 is TGTGCCAGCAGTCCTCGGACAGGGGGGAGGTTGGCCGGGGAGCTGTTTTTT. Translation gives CASSPRTGGRLAGELFF.

This clone was observed once. The chain uses TRBV28 and TRBJ2-1, with 7 bases that match TRBD2. V was clipped by 2 bases and J by 1 base; unmatched bases: 5. Germline V lookup: CDR1 MDHEN, CDR2 SYDVKM. The CDR3 contains 16 residues. CDR3 sequence: CASSLGGSVSYNEQFF. The CDR3, as DNA: TGTGCCAGCAGTTTAGGCGGGAGCGTTTCCTACAATGAGCAGTTCTTC.

The rearrangement links TRBV7-2 to TRBJ1-5; D is uncertain. The V end was cut by 5 bases, the J end by 7 bases, with 9 bases between. Germline V gene data show CDR1 as SGHTA and CDR2 as FQGNSA. This CDR3 has 12 amino acids. CDR3 residues: CASSNERQPQHF. Written as DNA, the CDR3 is TGTGCCAGCAGCAACGAAAGGCAGCCCCAGCATTTT.

The chain uses TRBV7-6 and TRBJ1-4, with 9 bases aligning to TRBD1. The germline V gene has CDR1 SGHVS and CDR2 FNYEAQ. The V segment lost 2 bases and the J segment 8 bases; nucleotides outside the gene matches: 6. This CDR3 spans 15 amino acids. The CDR3 DNA reads TGTGCCAGCAGCTTAACCGGGACAGGGATCGAAAAACTGTTTTTT. It translates to CASSLTGTGIEKLFF. The full variable domain, its missing parts supplied by reference TRBV7-6 and TRBJ1-4, is GAGVSQSPRYKVTKRGQDVALRCDPISGHVSLYWYRQALGQGPEFLTYFNYEAQQDKSGLPNDRFSAERPEGSISTLTIQRTEQRDSAMYRCASSLTGTGIEKLFFGSGTQLSVL.

This chain joins TRBV18 and TRBJ2-3; D is uncertain. This CDR3 contains 14 residues. V was cut by 6 bases and J by 6 bases, with 16 bases left in between. Looked up from germline, CDR1 is KGHSH and CDR2 is LQKENI. The CDR3 nucleotides are TGTGCCAGCTCGGGTCGAAAGGGTCCGGATACGCAGTATTTT. Residues: CASSGRKGPDTQYF.

V is TRBV5-6 and J is TRBJ1-1, with D maybe TRBD1 (5 bases). Trimming took 4 bases from V and 6 from J, leaving 13 bases between them. CDR3 size: 13 residues. Germline V lookup: CDR1 SGHDT, CDR2 YYEEEE. The CDR3 spells CASSPGTGSEAFF. In DNA form, the CDR3 reads TGTGCCAGCAGCCCCGGGACTGGTTCTGAAGCTTTCTTT.